Shown below are 29 T cell receptor beta chains from a single sample sequenced in a study of T cell repertoires in cytomegalovirus infection. TCRdb called the reads again in MiXCR, with one record for every CDR3 protein. Of around 550,000 distinct CDR3 sequences listed, roughly 29% are singletons. The sample consisted of PBMCs. The receptors shown here come from a human donor in good health (CMV status not recorded). Some clones in this sample may be carry-over from other donors' samples.

Concerning this clonotype: Just one base apart from a much larger clone, this may be a read error. The rearrangement joins TRBV7-2 to TRBJ1-2, with D maybe TRBD1 (5 bases). Looked up from germline, CDR1 is SGHTA and CDR2 is FQGNSA. This CDR3 region has 18 residues. The CDR3: CASSPIGAPTYLNCGYTF. CDR3 bases: TGTGCCAGCAGCCCAATTGGGGCACCTACGTATCTTAACTGTGGCTACACCTTC.

J is TRBJ2-5 and V is TRBV30; D unclear. Germline assignment: CDR1 GTSNPN and CDR2 SVGIG (reference sequence). The CDR3 length is 12 residues. V gave up 4 bases and J gave up 2 bases, with 8 bases separating them. The CDR3 DNA is TGTGCCTGGACCCAGAATCAAGAGACCCAGTACTTC. Amino acid sequence: CAWTQNQETQYF.

This clonotype occurred a few times. V and J are TRBV5-6 and TRBJ2-7; D unresolved. The germline V gene encodes CDR1 SGHDT and CDR2 YYEEEE. V was pared by 4 bases and J by 0 bases, with 8 bases between. The CDR3 extends over 13 amino acids. CDR3 in amino acids: CASSPSYSYEQYF. CDR3 nucleotides: TGTGCCAGCAGCCCTTCATACTCCTACGAGCAGTACTTC.

This clonotype was observed a handful of times. This sequence joins TRBV29-1 and TRBJ1-2; D is ambiguous. The germline CDR1 and CDR2 sequences are SQVTM and ANQGSEA. V was cut by 4 bases and J by 3 bases, with 6 bases left in between. CDR3 length: 11 residues. The CDR3: CSVATDYGYTF. CDR3 nucleotides: TGCAGCGTTGCTACAGACTATGGCTACACCTTC.

This clonotype was observed a few times. This chain uses TRBV7-2 with TRBJ2-7; TRBD1 might be the D (5 bases). The length of the CDR3 is 15 residues. Germline V lookup: CDR1 SGHTA, CDR2 FQGNSA. Trimming pared 5 bases from V and 3 bases from J, leaving 17 bases between. Written as DNA, the CDR3 is TGTGCCAGCAGCGCCCGGTCGGGCAGGGACTACGAGCAGTACTTC. Translating gives CASSARSGRDYEQYF.

J is TRBJ1-1 and V is TRBV10-3; D ambiguous. The germline gives CDR1 ENHRY, CDR2 SYGVKD. The CDR3 sequence is 15 residues long. Deletions cut 0 bases from V and 0 bases from J, with 8 bases between. CDR3 residues: CAISESGGLNTEAFF. CDR3 coding DNA: TGTGCCATCAGTGAGTCGGGCGGACTGAACACTGAAGCTTTCTTT.

The chain is built from TRBV20-1 and TRBJ2-5; tentative D call: TRBD2 (5 bases). V was shortened by 3 bases and J by 5 bases, with 19 bases between the two germline ends. This CDR3 spans 15 amino acids. The V gene's germline CDR1 is DFQATT and CDR2 SNEGSKA (reference sequence). The CDR3 DNA reads as TGCAGTGCTAGCCCGACTACCGGGGATGTGGAGACCCAGTACTTC. Protein sequence: CSASPTTGDVETQYF.

A few counts support this clonotype. The genes are TRBV2 and TRBJ2-1; no firm D call. Per the germline V gene, CDR1 is SNHLY and CDR2 is FYNNEI. V was clipped by 1 base and J by 3 bases, with 13 bases between them. This CDR3 contains 16 residues. The DNA of the CDR3 is TGTGCCAGCAGTGAAGGCGGCTCCTTTCGCTACAATGAGCAGTTCTTC. This codes for CASSEGGSFRYNEQFF.

This clonotype has just a few counts. The chain employs TRBV6-1 and TRBJ2-7, with 8 bases matching TRBD1. From germline, CDR1 is MNHNS and CDR2 SASEGT. CDR3 length: 16 amino acids. V shed 4 bases and J 2 bases; nucleotides not matched to a gene: 10. As DNA, the CDR3 is TGTGCCAGCAGTGCACCAGGGGCAGGGGGCGCCTACGAGCAGTACTTC. Amino acids: CASSAPGAGGAYEQYF.

The chain has TRBV20-1 and TRBJ1-5; 8 bases agree with TRBD1. The CDR3 is made up of 17 amino acids. The J segment lost 0 bases and the V segment lost 4 bases, leaving 11 bases of the junction unmatched. Germline values: CDR1 DFQATT, CDR2 SNEGSKA (reference sequence). The CDR3 spells CSATGQGKGHSNQPQHF. The DNA of the CDR3 is TGCAGTGCTACAGGACAGGGAAAAGGGCATAGCAATCAGCCCCAGCATTTT.

This clonotype was recorded a few times. The V call is TRBV12-3 or TRBV12-4, the J call TRBJ1-1, with unresolved D. V was clipped by 6 bases and J by 11 bases, with 16 bases between them. This CDR3 spans 12 amino acids. CDR3 amino acids: CASRGVPSQAFF. In DNA, the CDR3 is TGTGCCAGCAGGGGCGTGCCCAGTCAGGCTTTCTTT.

This clonotype appeared a single time. The V call is TRBV7-6, the J call TRBJ2-1; 13 positions match TRBD2. There are 17 residues in the CDR3. V dropped 5 bases and J dropped 4; count of bases not matched to a gene: 8. Germline V gives CDR1 SGHVS, CDR2 FNYEAQ. The CDR3 DNA reads TGTGCCAGCAGCGTCACCGGGACTAGCGGGACTTACAATGAGCAGTTCTTC. This sequence encodes CASSVTGTSGTYNEQFF.

V is TRBV29-1 and J is TRBJ2-1; TRBD2 matches 8 bases. The CDR3 contains 16 residues. The germline CDR1 and CDR2 sequences are SQVTM and ANQGSEA. The ends lost 1 base at V and 8 bases at J; junction bases unmatched: 13. Written as DNA, the CDR3 is TGCAGCGTTGAAGTGCAGAGCGGGAGTGTGGGGCATGAGCAGTTCTTC. Its protein is CSVEVQSGSVGHEQFF.

This clonotype was found many times. The chain couples TRBV7-2 to TRBJ1-1, with D hard to call. Germline loops: CDR1 SGHTA, CDR2 FQGNSA. The CDR3 length is 12 residues. Trimming stripped 5 bases from V and 8 bases from J, with 12 bases between. CDR3 sequence reads: CASSPGGSEAFF. The CDR3 region has the DNA TGTGCCAGCAGCCCCGGTGGGAGCGAAGCTTTCTTT.

This sequence joins TRBV6-2 or TRBV6-3 and TRBJ1-1; D not resolved. CDR1 is MNHEY and CDR2 is SVGEGT in the germline V gene. V was clipped by 2 bases and J by 0 bases, with 13 bases between them. The CDR3 covers 16 residues. CDR3 loop: CASSYKDEPMNTEAFF. The CDR3 DNA reads as TGTGCCAGCAGTTACAAGGACGAACCAATGAACACTGAAGCTTTCTTT.

This clonotype appeared a few times. The chain uses TRBV2 and TRBJ1-4; 7 nucleotides match TRBD1. The CDR3 has 15 amino acids. Germline-derived CDR1 and CDR2 are SNHLY and FYNNEI. V was pared by 5 bases and J by 4 bases, with 7 bases of the junction left unmatched. CDR3 nucleotides: TGTGCCAGCAGTACCTACAGGGGCAATAATGAAAAACTGTTTTTT. Its translation is CASSTYRGNNEKLFF. The entire variable domain, with the rest obtained from reference TRBV2 and TRBJ1-4, is as follows: EPEVTQTPSHQVTQMGQEVILRCVPISNHLYFYWYRQILGQKVEFLVSFYNNEISEKSEIFDDQFSVERPDGSNFTLKIRSTKLEDSAMYFCASSTYRGNNEKLFFGSGTQLSVL.

The chain uses TRBV14 and TRBJ2-1; 7 bases match TRBD2. Losses at the gene ends were 0 bases for V and 8 bases for J; bases not matched to a gene: 10. This CDR3 contains 16 residues. The germline CDR1 and CDR2 sequences are SGHDN and FVKESK. The CDR3 coding sequence is TGTGCCAGCAGCCAAGATCACGGGAGGTCTATATATGAGCAGTTCTTC. It translates to CASSQDHGRSIYEQFF.

The chain recombines TRBV11-2 with TRBJ2-5; D is undetermined. CDR3 length: 13 residues. V was shortened by 2 bases and J by 6 bases, with 10 bases between the two germline ends. Per germline, CDR1 SGHAT and CDR2 FQNNGV. The CDR3 protein is CASSLTPKQTQYF. The CDR3 DNA is TGTGCCAGCAGCTTAACGCCCAAACAGACCCAGTACTTC.

The gene calls are TRBV7-2 and TRBJ2-1; D might be TRBD1 (5 bases). This CDR3 is 15 amino acids long. Per germline, CDR1 SGHTA and CDR2 FQGNSA. The V and J ends lost 1 base and 5 bases respectively, with 12 bases between them. The CDR3 region has the DNA TGTGCCAGCAGCTTAGTAGGGGCCCTTAACAATGAGCAGTTCTTC. Translating gives CASSLVGALNNEQFF.

This CDR3 is CASRKTGLGNTIYF. CDR3 DNA sequence: TGTGCCAGCAGAAAAACAGGGCTGGGAAACACCATATATTTT. V gene TRBV12-3 or TRBV12-4 combines with J gene TRBJ1-3; D might be TRBD1 (6 bases). With 6 bases removed from V and 4 bases from J, the gap between germline ends came to 13 bases. The length of the CDR3 is 14 residues.

The table lists this clonotype with many counts. CDR3 loop: CASSFGGSGNQPQHF. CDR3 nucleotides: TGTGCCAGCAGCTTCGGGGGATCCGGCAATCAGCCCCAGCATTTT. The gene calls are TRBV7-2 and TRBJ1-5, with D possibly TRBD1 on 5 matching bases. The V gene lost 3 bases and the J gene lost 2 bases, with 11 bases spanning the gap. This CDR3 spans 15 amino acids. CDR1 is SGHTA and CDR2 is FQGNSA in the germline V gene. Full variable domain (outside the CDR3, taken from reference TRBV7-2 and TRBJ1-5): GAGVSQSPSNKVTEKGKDVELRCDPISGHTALYWYRQSLGQGLEFLIYFQGNSAPDKSGLPSDRFSAERTGGSVSTLTIQRTQQEDSAVYLCASSFGGSGNQPQHFGDGTRLSIL.

The genes are TRBV29-1 and TRBJ2-6, with D unclear. From germline, CDR1 is SQVTM and CDR2 ANQGSEA. The CDR3 is 14 amino acids. V dropped 7 bases and J dropped 4 bases, with 14 bases sitting between them. In nucleotides, the CDR3 is TGCAGCGCCGAAGGTACCGGGGGGGCCAACGTCCTGACTTTC. It codes for CSAEGTGGANVLTF.

The V call is TRBV27, the J call TRBJ2-5, with TRBD1 matching 9 bases. This CDR3 has 16 amino acids. Germline lookup yields CDR1 MNHEY and CDR2 SMNVEV (reference sequence). Trimming cost V 3 bases and J 5 bases; bases outside gene matches: 10. CDR3 region: CASSLLLGQGEETQYF. CDR3 nucleotides: TGTGCCAGCAGTTTGTTGTTGGGACAGGGTGAGGAGACCCAGTACTTC.

This clonotype was recorded a few times. The chain links TRBV28 to TRBJ1-1, with 9 bases fitting TRBD1. The V and J ends lost 7 bases and 3 bases, in that order; junction bases with no gene match: 6. From germline, CDR1 is MDHEN and CDR2 SYDVKM. The CDR3 is 14 amino acids. The CDR3 region is CASTTTGGYTEAFF. CDR3 DNA sequence: TGTGCCAGCACCACGACAGGGGGGTACACTGAAGCTTTCTTT.

This clonotype was seen a handful of times. J is TRBJ1-2 and V is TRBV19; D is unresolved. Trimming took off 7 bases at V and 8 bases at J, with 11 bases between the two ends. The germline V gene has CDR1 LNHDA and CDR2 SQIVND (reference sequence). CDR3 size: 11 residues. The CDR3 reads CASTGRWGYTF. CDR3 in DNA: TGTGCCAGTACAGGCCGATGGGGCTACACCTTC.

The rearrangement joins TRBV19 to TRBJ2-3; D gene uncertain. V was trimmed by 5 bases and J by 0 bases, leaving 12 bases between them. CDR3 length equals 15 residues. Germline-derived CDR1 and CDR2 are LNHDA and SQIVND (reference sequence). The CDR3 loop is CASSYRITSTDTQYF. The CDR3 nucleotides are TGTGCCAGTAGTTACCGGATAACTAGCACAGATACGCAGTATTTT. Complete variable domain (other parts from reference TRBV19 and TRBJ2-3): DGGITQSPKYLFRKEGQNVTLSCEQNLNHDAMYWYRQDPGQGLRLIYYSQIVNDFQKGDIAEGYSVSREKKESFPLTVTSAQKNPTAFYLCASSYRITSTDTQYFGPGTRLTVL.

This clonotype was detected once. A clone one base away is much larger, so this may be a read error. The chain's CDR3 is CASSQPSKETRYF. The CDR3 DNA sequence: TGTGCCAGCAGTCAACCATCTAAGGAGACCCGGTACTTC. J is TRBJ2-5 and V is TRBV7-9; the D is unclear. Germline lookup yields CDR1 SEHNR and CDR2 FQNEAQ (reference sequence). This CDR3 comprises 13 residues.

This clonotype occurred many times. The V call is TRBV7-2, the J call TRBJ1-1; TRBD1 matches at 7 bases. The V gene end was trimmed by 7 bases and the J gene end by 7 bases; junction bases not matched to a gene: 9. Germline CDR1 SGHTA, CDR2 FQGNSA. CDR3 length: 13 residues. CDR3 region: CASTQGQGGEAFF. In DNA, the CDR3 is TGTGCCAGCACCCAAGGGCAGGGGGGTGAAGCTTTCTTT.

The table lists this clonotype with a few counts. The rearrangement links TRBV19 to TRBJ1-1; D gene ambiguous. The V gene lost 3 bases and the J gene lost 3 bases, with 8 bases spanning the gap. The CDR3 extends over 13 amino acids. Germline loops: CDR1 LNHDA, CDR2 SQIVND (reference sequence). The CDR3 nucleotides are TGTGCCAGTAGTATGCAACGTTACACTGAAGCTTTCTTT. Protein sequence: CASSMQRYTEAFF. The full variable domain, with the rest looked up from reference TRBV19 and TRBJ1-1, is DGGITQSPKYLFRKEGQNVTLSCEQNLNHDAMYWYRQDPGQGLRLIYYSQIVNDFQKGDIAEGYSVSREKKESFPLTVTSAQKNPTAFYLCASSMQRYTEAFFGQGTRLTVV.